This TCR beta chain was sequenced during a study of CD8+CD57+ T cells in acquired aplastic anemia. TCR beta VDJ and CDR3 profiles were obtained from a genomic DNA template. TCRdb re-analysed the reads in MiXCR, keeping a single row per CDR3 protein. The sample carries approximately 220,000 distinct CDR3 sequences, approximately 45% recorded once. Trimming took 4 bases from V and 10 from J, leaving 12 bases between them. Germline V gives CDR1 SGHRS, CDR2 YFSETQ. The CDR3 sequence is 12 residues long. This clonotype was recorded at least ten times. Before being chosen for sequencing, patients had shown CD8+CD57+ cell expansion by flow cytometry.

This chain joins TRBV5-1 and TRBJ2-1; unclear D gene. The material sequenced was sorted CD4+, CD8+, or CD8+CD57+ T cells (not recorded which) from PBMCs. The receptor's source is a human donor with aplastic anemia. The CDR3: CASSPPNNEQFF. CDR3 in DNA: TGCGCCAGCAGCCCGCCTAATAACGAGCAGTTCTTC.